These T cell receptor beta chains were read from a single sample in a study of control samples from healthy donors and cancer patients. TCRdb keeps only in-frame clones here, not all; method: immunoSEQ multiplex PCR. The sample holds about 130,000 clones, roughly 90% seen once. The sample taken for sequencing was blood. The receptors originated from a man aged 18 to 35 in good health. CDR3s include the opening cysteine and the closing phenylalanine or tryptophan. A D gene is named only where the DNA matches it firmly. The listing skips clone size in some rows; elsewhere it reads once, few, many or a size class.

CDR3aa: CATSRDKGAGDSYGYTF
CDR3nt: TGTGCCACCAGCAGAGATAAAGGGGCAGGGGATAGCTATGGCTACACCTTC
len: 17
d_gene: -
abundance: -
v_gene: TRBV15
j_gene: TRBJ1-2

CDR3aa: CASSYRPGPGYNEQFF
CDR3nt: TGTGCCAGTAGTTACCGTCCAGGACCCGGATACAATGAGCAGTTCTTC
len: 16
d_gene: -
abundance: -
v_gene: TRBV19
j_gene: TRBJ2-1

CDR3aa: CASSIWTDSYEQYF
CDR3nt: TGTGCCAGTAGTATCTGGACAGACTCCTACGAGCAGTACTTC
len: 14
d_gene: -
abundance: once
v_gene: TRBV19
j_gene: TRBJ2-7

CDR3aa: CATSDWGELFF
CDR3nt: TGTGCCACCAGTGATTGGGGGGAGCTGTTTTTT
len: 11
d_gene: -
abundance: once
v_gene: TRBV24-1
j_gene: TRBJ2-2

CDR3aa: CSAPEGTGELFF
CDR3nt: TGCAGCGCCCCGGAAGGCACCGGGGAGCTGTTTTTT
len: 12
d_gene: -
abundance: -
v_gene: TRBV29-1
j_gene: TRBJ2-2

CDR3aa: CASSVDYAGAGELFF
CDR3nt: TGTGCCAGCAGCGTAGACTACGCGGGGGCCGGGGAGCTGTTTTTT
len: 15
d_gene: TRBD2
abundance: -
v_gene: TRBV9
j_gene: TRBJ2-2

CDR3aa: CASSSGQIMNTEAFF
CDR3nt: TGTGCCAGCAGCTCGGGACAGATTATGAACACTGAAGCTTTCTTT
len: 15
d_gene: TRBD1
abundance: -
v_gene: TRBV6-5
j_gene: TRBJ1-1

CDR3aa: CASSVTGPNTEAFF
CDR3nt: TGTGCCAGCAGTGTGACAGGACCGAACACTGAAGCTTTCTTT
len: 14
d_gene: -
abundance: -
v_gene: TRBV27
j_gene: TRBJ1-1

CDR3aa: CASSLEGGVRQPQHF
CDR3nt: TGTGCCAGCAGTCTAGAAGGTGGCGTGCGACAGCCCCAGCATTTT
len: 15
d_gene: -
abundance: -
v_gene: TRBV27
j_gene: TRBJ1-5

CDR3aa: CASSEAFPRLETQYF
CDR3nt: TGTGCCAGCAGTGAAGCGTTCCCTCGCCTGGAGACCCAGTACTTC
len: 15
d_gene: -
abundance: -
v_gene: TRBV25-1
j_gene: TRBJ2-5

CDR3aa: CASSHPRAGGFLSSYNEQFF
CDR3nt: TGCGCCAGCAGCCACCCAAGAGCGGGGGGGTTCCTTAGCTCCTACAATGAGCAGTTCTTC
len: 20
d_gene: TRBD2
abundance: -
v_gene: TRBV4-1
j_gene: TRBJ2-1

CDR3aa: CASSQDRLGNTIYF
CDR3nt: TGTGCCAGCAGCCAAGATAGACTTGGAAACACCATATATTTT
len: 14
d_gene: -
abundance: -
v_gene: TRBV3-1/TRBV3-2
j_gene: TRBJ1-3

CDR3aa: CASTSGFEGPQHF
CDR3nt: TGCGCCAGCACTTCAGGGTTTGAAGGCCCCCAGCATTTT
len: 13
d_gene: -
abundance: few
v_gene: TRBV10-2
j_gene: TRBJ1-5

CDR3aa: CATSDPQETQYF
CDR3nt: TGTGCCACCAGTGATCCTCAAGAGACCCAGTACTTC
len: 12
d_gene: -
abundance: -
v_gene: TRBV24-1
j_gene: TRBJ2-5

CDR3aa: CASSPISRTDPLQETQYF
CDR3nt: TGTGCCAGCTCACCAATATCTCGGACCGACCCCCTCCAAGAGACCCAGTACTTC
len: 18
d_gene: -
abundance: -
v_gene: TRBV18
j_gene: TRBJ2-5

CDR3aa: CASSLVQAQGKLFF
CDR3nt: TGCGCCAGCAGCTTGGTTCAGGCTCAGGGAAAACTGTTTTTT
len: 14
d_gene: -
abundance: -
v_gene: TRBV5-1
j_gene: TRBJ1-4

CDR3aa: CASSRGLAGRPSTDTQYF
CDR3nt: TGTGCCAGCAGCCGAGGACTAGCGGGCCGACCTAGCACAGATACGCAGTATTTT
len: 18
d_gene: TRBD2
abundance: -
v_gene: TRBV7-8
j_gene: TRBJ2-3

CDR3aa: CASSPRQNTGELFF
CDR3nt: TGTGCCAGCAGCCCGAGGCAGAACACCGGGGAGCTGTTTTTT
len: 14
d_gene: -
abundance: few
v_gene: TRBV7-9
j_gene: TRBJ2-2

CDR3aa: CASSVGTGVNEQFF
CDR3nt: TGTGCCAGCAGCGTAGGGACAGGGGTCAATGAGCAGTTCTTC
len: 14
d_gene: TRBD1
abundance: -
v_gene: TRBV9
j_gene: TRBJ2-1

CDR3aa: CASSSGTGRDYGYTF
CDR3nt: TGTGCCAGCTCGTCCGGGACAGGGCGGGACTATGGCTACACCTTC
len: 15
d_gene: TRBD1
abundance: -
v_gene: TRBV18
j_gene: TRBJ1-2

CDR3aa: CASSPTSTDTQYF
CDR3nt: TGTGCCAGCAGCCCCACAAGCACAGATACGCAGTATTTT
len: 13
d_gene: -
abundance: -
v_gene: TRBV5-6
j_gene: TRBJ2-3

CDR3aa: CASSLSRYSNQPQHF
CDR3nt: TGTGCCAGCAGTTTGAGCAGGTATAGCAATCAGCCCCAGCATTTT
len: 15
d_gene: -
abundance: -
v_gene: TRBV28
j_gene: TRBJ1-5

CDR3aa: CASSPGDGYTF
CDR3nt: TGTGCCAGCAGCCCCGGCGATGGCTACACCTTC
len: 11
d_gene: -
abundance: -
v_gene: TRBV11-2
j_gene: TRBJ1-2

CDR3aa: CASSYADRGPGYSNQPQHF
CDR3nt: TGTGCCAGCAGTTACGCCGACAGGGGGCCCGGCTATAGCAATCAGCCCCAGCATTTT
len: 19
d_gene: TRBD1
abundance: few
v_gene: TRBV6-2/TRBV6-3
j_gene: TRBJ1-5

CDR3aa: CASSVSTENEQFF
CDR3nt: TGTGCCAGCAGCGTTTCGACAGAAAATGAGCAGTTCTTC
len: 13
d_gene: -
abundance: -
v_gene: TRBV11-3
j_gene: TRBJ2-1

CDR3aa: CASSPGTGGYEQYF
CDR3nt: TGTGCCAGCTCACCCGGGACAGGGGGCTACGAGCAGTACTTC
len: 14
d_gene: TRBD1
abundance: once
v_gene: TRBV18
j_gene: TRBJ2-7

CDR3aa: CASSRPLGGIQETQYF
CDR3nt: TGTGCCAGCAGCCGACCCCTGGGTGGGATTCAAGAGACCCAGTACTTC
len: 16
d_gene: -
abundance: -
v_gene: TRBV7-9
j_gene: TRBJ2-5

CDR3aa: CASSSGQGGYQPQHF
CDR3nt: TGTGCCAGCAGCTCCGGACAGGGAGGGTATCAGCCCCAGCATTTT
len: 15
d_gene: TRBD1
abundance: -
v_gene: TRBV9
j_gene: TRBJ1-5

CDR3aa: CASSQSEGTSEQFF
CDR3nt: TGCGCCAGCAGTCAATCGGAGGGTACTAGTGAGCAGTTCTTC
len: 14
d_gene: -
abundance: -
v_gene: TRBV23-1
j_gene: TRBJ2-1

CDR3aa: CASSLHRVGNRGEDTQYF
CDR3nt: TGTGCCAGCAGCTTACACAGAGTCGGTAACAGGGGTGAAGATACGCAGTATTTT
len: 18
d_gene: TRBD1
abundance: -
v_gene: TRBV7-2
j_gene: TRBJ2-3

CDR3aa: CATSDLHDASNEQFF
CDR3nt: TGTGCCACCAGTGATTTACATGACGCAAGCAATGAGCAGTTCTTC
len: 15
d_gene: -
abundance: -
v_gene: TRBV24-1
j_gene: TRBJ2-1

CDR3aa: CASSYRGTNSPLHF
CDR3nt: TGTGCCAGCAGTTACAGGGGAACTAATTCACCCCTCCACTTT
len: 14
d_gene: TRBD1
abundance: -
v_gene: TRBV28
j_gene: TRBJ1-6

CDR3aa: CASGGEDHEQYF
CDR3nt: TGTGCCAGCGGGGGTGAGGATCACGAGCAGTACTTC
len: 12
d_gene: -
abundance: -
v_gene: TRBV3-1/TRBV3-2
j_gene: TRBJ2-7

CDR3aa: CAWPGQQNTGELFF
CDR3nt: TGTGCCTGGCCGGGACAGCAAAACACCGGGGAGCTGTTTTTT
len: 14
d_gene: TRBD1
abundance: -
v_gene: TRBV30
j_gene: TRBJ2-2

CDR3aa: CASSLGRVGTGELFF
CDR3nt: TGCGCCAGCAGCTTGGGCAGGGTTGGCACCGGGGAGCTGTTTTTT
len: 15
d_gene: -
abundance: -
v_gene: TRBV5-1
j_gene: TRBJ2-2

CDR3aa: CASSQKGAGVGNTIYF
CDR3nt: TGCGCCAGCAGCCAAAAGGGGGCAGGGGTCGGAAACACCATATATTTT
len: 16
d_gene: TRBD1
abundance: -
v_gene: TRBV4-1
j_gene: TRBJ1-3

CDR3aa: CASSERRAKQETQYF
CDR3nt: TGTGCCAGCAGTGAAAGGAGGGCTAAGCAAGAGACCCAGTACTTC
len: 15
d_gene: -
abundance: -
v_gene: TRBV6-1
j_gene: TRBJ2-5

CDR3aa: CAWTRGGRQSGDGYTF
CDR3nt: TGTGCCTGGACGAGGGGGGGCAGGCAATCCGGGGATGGCTACACCTTC
len: 16
d_gene: -
abundance: -
v_gene: TRBV30
j_gene: TRBJ1-2

CDR3aa: CASSVGSNQPQHF
CDR3nt: TGTGCCAGCAGTGTGGGGAGCAATCAGCCCCAGCATTTT
len: 13
d_gene: -
abundance: -
v_gene: TRBV12-3/TRBV12-4
j_gene: TRBJ1-5

CDR3aa: CASSQASGGGEQFF
CDR3nt: TGTGCCAGCAGCCAAGCTAGCGGGGGAGGCGAGCAGTTCTTC
len: 14
d_gene: TRBD2
abundance: -
v_gene: TRBV3-1/TRBV3-2
j_gene: TRBJ2-1

CDR3aa: CATSPRLGTTDTQYF
CDR3nt: TGTGCCACCAGTCCTAGACTAGGGACGACAGATACGCAGTATTTT
len: 15
d_gene: -
abundance: -
v_gene: TRBV24-1
j_gene: TRBJ2-3

CDR3aa: CASSLGTGGPNTIYF
CDR3nt: TGTGCCAGCAGCCTTGGGACAGGTGGGCCAAACACCATATATTTT
len: 15
d_gene: TRBD1
abundance: -
v_gene: TRBV5-8
j_gene: TRBJ1-3

CDR3aa: CASSQESGRYGYTF
CDR3nt: TGCGCCAGCAGCCAAGAATCCGGGCGCTATGGCTACACCTTC
len: 14
d_gene: -
abundance: once
v_gene: TRBV4-1
j_gene: TRBJ1-2

CDR3aa: CASSLRINTEAFF
CDR3nt: TGTGCCAGCAGCTTAAGAATAAACACTGAAGCTTTCTTT
len: 13
d_gene: -
abundance: -
v_gene: TRBV7-8
j_gene: TRBJ1-1

CDR3aa: CASSIDRRGNTEAFF
CDR3nt: TGTGCCAGTAGTATTGACCGGCGGGGGAACACTGAAGCTTTCTTT
len: 15
d_gene: -
abundance: -
v_gene: TRBV19
j_gene: TRBJ1-1